This T cell receptor beta chain was identified in a study of T-cell reconstitution after alpha-beta-depleted transplantation in children. Notes on this clonotype: As yet, its antigen is unknown.

A library of TCRbeta sequences, prepared with unique molecular identifiers, was generated. TCRdb passed the PCR reads through MiXCR, listing each CDR3 protein once. The table has about 260,000 distinct CDR3 sequences, about 9.9% seen once; the top ten hold around 22%. Whole-study results and caveats: Several hundred rapidly expanded clones from non-depleted graft cells reportedly supplied alpha-beta T cells about two months post-transplant. After one year, T-cell counts and TCRbeta diversity mostly came from new T cells. Some patients showed high day-60 TCRbeta diversity, which derived from surviving recipient T cells and thymic progenitors.

The CDR3 length is 13 residues. J gave up 10 bases and V 10 bases, and 12 bases lay outside the gene matches. J is TRBJ1-4 and V is TRBV12-3 or TRBV12-4; 7 bases agree with TRBD1. The sequence was collected from a male patient between 2 and 15 years old who had a stem cell transplant for chronic granulomatous disease, so the T cells may come from the graft donor. The specimen was peripheral blood, collected 180 days after TCRalphabeta/CD19-depleted stem cell transplant. The CDR3 protein is CAINSGGGGKLFF. As DNA, the CDR3 is TGTGCCATCAATTCAGGGGGGGGGGGAAAACTGTTTTTT.